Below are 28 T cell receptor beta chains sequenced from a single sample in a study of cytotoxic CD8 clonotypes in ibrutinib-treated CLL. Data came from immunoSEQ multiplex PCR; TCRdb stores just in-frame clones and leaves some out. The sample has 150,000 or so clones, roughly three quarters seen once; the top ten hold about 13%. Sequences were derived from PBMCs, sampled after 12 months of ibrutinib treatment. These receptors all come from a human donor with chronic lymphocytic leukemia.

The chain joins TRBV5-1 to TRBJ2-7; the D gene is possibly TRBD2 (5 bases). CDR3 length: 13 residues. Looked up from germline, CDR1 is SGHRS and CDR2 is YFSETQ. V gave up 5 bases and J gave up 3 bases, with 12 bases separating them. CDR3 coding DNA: TGCGCCAGCAGAAAGCGGTTAAACTACGAGCAGTACTTC. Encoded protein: CASRKRLNYEQYF.

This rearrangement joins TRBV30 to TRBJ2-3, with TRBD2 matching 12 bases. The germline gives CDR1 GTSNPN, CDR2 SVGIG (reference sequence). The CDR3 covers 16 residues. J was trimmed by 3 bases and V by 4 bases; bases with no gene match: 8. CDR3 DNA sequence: TGTGCCTGGACCTTCTCTAGCGGGAGGGCTACAGATACGCAGTATTTT. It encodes CAWTFSSGRATDTQYF.

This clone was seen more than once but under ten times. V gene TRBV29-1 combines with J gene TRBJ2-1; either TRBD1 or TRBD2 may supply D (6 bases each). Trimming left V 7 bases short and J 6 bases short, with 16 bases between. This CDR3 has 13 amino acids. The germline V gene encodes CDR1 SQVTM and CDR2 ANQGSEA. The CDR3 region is CSGTGMGGNEQFF. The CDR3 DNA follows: TGCAGCGGTACAGGGATGGGGGGCAATGAGCAGTTCTTC.

CDR3 DNA sequence: TGTGCAAGTCGCTCGACTAGCGGGAGGGGTAGCACCGGGGAGCTGTTTTTT. Translating gives CASRSTSGRGSTGELFF. The V and J genes are TRBV12-2 and TRBJ2-2; the table calls TRBD2, which could not be checked here. TRBV12-2 constitutes a pseudogene. The CDR3 is 17 residues long.

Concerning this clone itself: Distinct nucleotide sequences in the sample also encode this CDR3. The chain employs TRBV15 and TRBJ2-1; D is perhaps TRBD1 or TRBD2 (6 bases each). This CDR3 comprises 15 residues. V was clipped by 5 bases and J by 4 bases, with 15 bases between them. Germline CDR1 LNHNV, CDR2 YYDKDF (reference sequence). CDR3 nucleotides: TGTGCCACCAGCCGGGGGCGGGACTCGTACAATGAGCAGTTCTTC. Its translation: CATSRGRDSYNEQFF. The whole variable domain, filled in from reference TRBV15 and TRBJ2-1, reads DAMVIQNPRYQVTQFGKPVTLSCSQTLNHNVMYWYQQKSSQAPKLLFHYYDKDFNNEADTPDNFQSRRPNTSFCFLDIRSPGLGDTAMYLCATSRGRDSYNEQFFGPGTRLTVL.

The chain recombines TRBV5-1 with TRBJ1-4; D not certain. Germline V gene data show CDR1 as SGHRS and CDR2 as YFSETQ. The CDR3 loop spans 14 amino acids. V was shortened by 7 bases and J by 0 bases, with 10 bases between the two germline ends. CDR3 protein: CASGPLATNEKLFF. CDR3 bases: TGCGCCAGCGGTCCCCTTGCAACTAATGAAAAACTGTTTTTT.

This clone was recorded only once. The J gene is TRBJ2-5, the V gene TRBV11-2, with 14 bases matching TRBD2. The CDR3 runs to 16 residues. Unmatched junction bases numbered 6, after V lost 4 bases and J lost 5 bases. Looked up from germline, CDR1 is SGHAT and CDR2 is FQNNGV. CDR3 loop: CASSSGTSGRGETQYF. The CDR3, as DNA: TGTGCCAGCAGCTCAGGGACTAGCGGGAGAGGGGAGACCCAGTACTTC.

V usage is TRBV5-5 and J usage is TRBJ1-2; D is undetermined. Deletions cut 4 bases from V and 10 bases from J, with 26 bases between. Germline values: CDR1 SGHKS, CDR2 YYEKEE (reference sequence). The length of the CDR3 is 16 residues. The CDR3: CASSPAPANARGPYTF. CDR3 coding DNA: TGTGCCAGCAGCCCGGCCCCTGCAAATGCCCGGGGTCCCTACACCTTC. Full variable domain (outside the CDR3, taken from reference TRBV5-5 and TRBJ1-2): DAGVTQSPTHLIKTRGQQVTLRCSPISGHKSVSWYQQVLGQGPQFIFQYYEKEERGRGNFPDRFSARQFPNYSSELNVNALLLGDSALYLCASSPAPANARGPYTFGSGTRLTVV.

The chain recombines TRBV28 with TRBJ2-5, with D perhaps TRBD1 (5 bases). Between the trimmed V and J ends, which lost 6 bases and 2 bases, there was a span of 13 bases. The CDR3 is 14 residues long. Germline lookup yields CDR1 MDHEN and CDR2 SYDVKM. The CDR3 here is CASRTQGKQETQYF. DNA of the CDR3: TGTGCCAGCAGAACCCAGGGTAAACAAGAGACCCAGTACTTC.

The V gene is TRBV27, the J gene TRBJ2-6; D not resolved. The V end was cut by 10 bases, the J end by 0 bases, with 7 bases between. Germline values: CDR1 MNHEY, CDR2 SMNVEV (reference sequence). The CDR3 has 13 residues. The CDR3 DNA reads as TGTGCCACCCAATCCTCTGGGGCCAACGTCCTGACTTTC. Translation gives CATQSSGANVLTF. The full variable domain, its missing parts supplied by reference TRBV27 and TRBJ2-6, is EAQVTQNPRYLITVTGKKLTVTCSQNMNHEYMSWYRQDPGLGLRQIYYSMNVEVTDKGDVPEGYKVSRKEKRNFPLILESPSPNQTSLYFCATQSSGANVLTFGAGSRLTVL.

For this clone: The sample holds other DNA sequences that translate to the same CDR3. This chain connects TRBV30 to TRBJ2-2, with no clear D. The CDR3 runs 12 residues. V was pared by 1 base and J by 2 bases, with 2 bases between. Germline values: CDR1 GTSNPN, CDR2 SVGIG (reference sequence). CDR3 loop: CAWSGNTGELFF. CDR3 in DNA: TGTGCCTGGAGTGGAAACACCGGGGAGCTGTTTTTT.

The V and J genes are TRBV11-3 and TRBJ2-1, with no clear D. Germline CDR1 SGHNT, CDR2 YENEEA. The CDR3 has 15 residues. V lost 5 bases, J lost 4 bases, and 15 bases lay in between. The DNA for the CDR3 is TGTGCCAGCAGCCCACTCTCGGGCCAGTACAATGAGCAGTTCTTC. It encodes CASSPLSGQYNEQFF. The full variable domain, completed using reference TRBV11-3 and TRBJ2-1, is EAGVVQSPRYKIIEKKQPVAFWCNPISGHNTLYWYLQNLGQGPELLIRYENEEAVDDSQLPKDRFSAERLKGVDSTLKIQPAELGDSAVYLCASSPLSGQYNEQFFGPGTRLTVL.

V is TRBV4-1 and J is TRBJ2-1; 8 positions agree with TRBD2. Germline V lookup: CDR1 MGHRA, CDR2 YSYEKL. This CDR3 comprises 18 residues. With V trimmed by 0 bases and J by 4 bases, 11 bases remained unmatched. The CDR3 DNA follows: TGCGCCAGCAGCCAAGATAGCGGGAAACCCAAAGGTTACAATGAGCAGTTCTTC. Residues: CASSQDSGKPKGYNEQFF.

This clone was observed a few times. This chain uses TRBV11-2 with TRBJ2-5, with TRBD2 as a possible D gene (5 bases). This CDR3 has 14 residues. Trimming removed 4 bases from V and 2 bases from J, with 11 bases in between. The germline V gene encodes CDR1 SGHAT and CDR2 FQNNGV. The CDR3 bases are TGTGCCAGCAGCTCACTTGGACTGCAAGAGACCCAGTACTTC. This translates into CASSSLGLQETQYF.

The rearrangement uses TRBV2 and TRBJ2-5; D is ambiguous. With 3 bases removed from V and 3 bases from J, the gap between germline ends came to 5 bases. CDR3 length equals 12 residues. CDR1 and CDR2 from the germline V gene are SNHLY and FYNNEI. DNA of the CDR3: TGTGCCAGCAGTGAGGCGGAAGAGACCCAGTACTTC. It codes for CASSEAEETQYF.

The CDR3 loop is CASSGLAGRTNTGELFF. Here the CDR3 DNA reads TGTGCCAGCAGTGGACTAGCGGGGAGAACGAACACCGGGGAGCTGTTTTTT. This sequence joins TRBV6-1 and TRBJ2-2; 11 bases agree with TRBD2. V lost 4 bases to trimming and J lost 0 bases; unmatched junction nucleotides: 4. Germline V lookup: CDR1 MNHNS, CDR2 SASEGT. This CDR3 comprises 17 residues.

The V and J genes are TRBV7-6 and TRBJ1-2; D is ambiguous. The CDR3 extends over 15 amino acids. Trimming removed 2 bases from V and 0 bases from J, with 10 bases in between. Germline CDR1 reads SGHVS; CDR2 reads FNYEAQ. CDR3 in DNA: TGTGCCAGCAGCTTACTTCTAACAACTAACTATGGCTACACCTTC. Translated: CASSLLLTTNYGYTF.

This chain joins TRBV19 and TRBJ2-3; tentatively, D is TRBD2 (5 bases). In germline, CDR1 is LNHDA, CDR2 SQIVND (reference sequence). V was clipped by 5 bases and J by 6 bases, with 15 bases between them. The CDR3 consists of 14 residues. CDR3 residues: CASSRVAPGDTQYF. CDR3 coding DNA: TGTGCCAGTAGTCGTGTCGCCCCGGGGGATACGCAGTATTTT.

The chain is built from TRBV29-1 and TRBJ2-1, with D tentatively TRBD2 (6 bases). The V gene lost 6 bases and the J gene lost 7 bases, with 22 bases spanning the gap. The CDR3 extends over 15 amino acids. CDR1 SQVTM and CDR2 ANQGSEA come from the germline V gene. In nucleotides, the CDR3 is TGCAGCGTCGCCCCTGGGCGACGGGGGAAAAATGAGCAGTTCTTC. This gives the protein CSVAPGRRGKNEQFF.

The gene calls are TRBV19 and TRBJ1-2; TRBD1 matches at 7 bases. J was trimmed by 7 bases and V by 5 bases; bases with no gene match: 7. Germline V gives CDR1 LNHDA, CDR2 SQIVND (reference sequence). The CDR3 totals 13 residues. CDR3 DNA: TGTGCCAGTAGTCTGGGGAGACAGGGTGGCTACACCTTC. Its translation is CASSLGRQGGYTF.

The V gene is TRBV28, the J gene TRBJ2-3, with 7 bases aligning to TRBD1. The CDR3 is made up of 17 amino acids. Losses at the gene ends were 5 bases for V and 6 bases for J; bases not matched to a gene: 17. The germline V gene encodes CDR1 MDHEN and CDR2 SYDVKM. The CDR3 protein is CASSPRQGYGIMDTQYF. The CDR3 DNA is TGTGCCAGCAGTCCACGACAGGGCTATGGGATCATGGATACGCAGTATTTT.

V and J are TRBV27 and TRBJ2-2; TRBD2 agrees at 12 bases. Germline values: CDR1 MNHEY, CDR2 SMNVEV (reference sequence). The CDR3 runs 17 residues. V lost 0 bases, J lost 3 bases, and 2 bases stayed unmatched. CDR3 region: CASSLSGTSGYTGELFF. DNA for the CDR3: TGTGCCAGCAGTTTATCCGGGACTAGCGGGTACACCGGGGAGCTGTTTTTT.

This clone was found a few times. The CDR3 reads CASSQGGGRNQPQHF. The CDR3 DNA reads as TGTGCCAGCAGCCAAGGAGGGGGCCGCAATCAGCCCCAGCATTTT. This rearrangement joins TRBV4-2 to TRBJ1-5; 7 bases are a match to TRBD1. The ends lost 1 base at V and 2 bases at J; junction bases unmatched: 2. This CDR3 is 15 amino acids long. The germline V gene has CDR1 LGHNA and CDR2 YNFKEQ.

The CDR3 region has the DNA TGTGCCAGCAGCTTAGACGGACAGGGTGCCAGGGTACTGACTTTC. Residues: CASSLDGQGARVLTF. The chain joins TRBV11-2 to TRBJ2-6, with 8 bases fitting TRBD1. Germline CDR1 reads SGHAT; CDR2 reads FQNNGV. The J segment lost 16 bases and the V segment lost 0 bases, leaving 11 bases of the junction unmatched. This CDR3 has 15 residues.

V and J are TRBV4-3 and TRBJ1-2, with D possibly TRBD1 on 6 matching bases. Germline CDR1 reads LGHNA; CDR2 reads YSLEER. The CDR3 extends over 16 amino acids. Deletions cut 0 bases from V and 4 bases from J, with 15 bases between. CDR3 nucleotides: TGCGCCAGCAGCCAAGACCCCCTACAGGGCAGCTATGGCTACACCTTC. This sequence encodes CASSQDPLQGSYGYTF.

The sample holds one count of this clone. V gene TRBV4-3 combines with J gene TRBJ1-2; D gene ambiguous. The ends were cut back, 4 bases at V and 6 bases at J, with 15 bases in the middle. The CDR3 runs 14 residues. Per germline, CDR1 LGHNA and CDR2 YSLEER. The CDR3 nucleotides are TGCGCCAGCAGCCCCCTTGAGGGCGCGGATGGCTACACCTTC. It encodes CASSPLEGADGYTF.

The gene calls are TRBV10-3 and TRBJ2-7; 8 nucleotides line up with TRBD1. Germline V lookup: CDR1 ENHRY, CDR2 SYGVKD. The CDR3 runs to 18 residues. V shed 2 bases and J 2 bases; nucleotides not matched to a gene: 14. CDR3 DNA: TGTGCCATCAGTGAGACAGGGGGAATTTTTACCCGTACCTACGAGCAGTACTTC. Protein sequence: CAISETGGIFTRTYEQYF.

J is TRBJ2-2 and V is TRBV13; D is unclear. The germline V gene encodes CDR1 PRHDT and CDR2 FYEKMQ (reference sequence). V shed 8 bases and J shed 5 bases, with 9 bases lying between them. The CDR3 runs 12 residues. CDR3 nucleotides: TGTGCCAGCCATTATCGGACCGGGGAGCTGTTTTTT. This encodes CASHYRTGELFF.